Shown below are 17 T cell receptor beta chains from a single sample sequenced in a study of cytomegalovirus exposure and HLA in healthy donors. The PCR was carried out with 60 Vbeta primers and 13 Jbeta primers. This table comes from immunoSEQ multiplex PCR, and its TCRdb copy is limited to in-frame clones, with some not included. The repertoire includes some 200,000 clones, around four fifths of them detected once, and about 0.6% sits in the top ten. Sequencing input: PBMCs. The source is a middle-aged woman in good health and CMV-seronegative.

J is TRBJ2-7 and V is TRBV7-2; TRBD2 matches 12 bases. Unmatched junction bases numbered 7, after V lost 2 bases and J lost 2 bases. Germline CDR1 is SGHTA and CDR2 is FQGNSA. The CDR3 runs to 17 residues. Here the CDR3 DNA reads TGTGCCAGCAGCTTAATGCTAGCGGGGGGGCATACCTACGAGCAGTACTTC. Protein: CASSLMLAGGHTYEQYF.

V gene TRBV2 combines with J gene TRBJ1-1; weak D call: TRBD1 (5 bases). V was trimmed by 7 bases and J by 4 bases, leaving 16 bases between them. The germline CDR1 and CDR2 sequences are SNHLY and FYNNEI. The length of the CDR3 is 14 residues. CDR3 in amino acids: CASTVESGGTEAFF. The CDR3 DNA reads as TGTGCCAGCACTGTGGAGTCCGGGGGCACTGAAGCTTTCTTT.

The chain employs TRBV2 and TRBJ2-5; D gene uncertain. CDR1 and CDR2 (germline): SNHLY, FYNNEI. The CDR3 runs 11 residues. The V and J ends lost 8 bases and 2 bases respectively, with 6 bases between them. The CDR3 spells CASWRQETQYF. CDR3 DNA: TGTGCCAGCTGGCGGCAAGAGACCCAGTACTTC.

This clone was seen once. The chain is built from TRBV9 and TRBJ2-1, with D perhaps TRBD2 (7 bases). Germline values: CDR1 SGDLS, CDR2 YYNGEE. The CDR3 is 16 amino acids. V lost 4 bases and J 3 bases, leaving 17 bases between the germline ends. CDR3: CASSPLGGAIYNEQFF. The CDR3 DNA is TGTGCCAGCAGCCCCCTGGGGGGGGCTATCTACAATGAGCAGTTCTTC.

The gene calls are TRBV7-9 and TRBJ1-4; 9 bases are shared with TRBD1. CDR1 and CDR2 from the germline V gene are SEHNR and FQNEAQ (reference sequence). The CDR3 sequence is 13 residues long. The V segment lost 3 bases and the J segment 8 bases; nucleotides outside the gene matches: 1. In DNA, the CDR3 is TGTGCCAGCAGCTTGGGGACAGGGGAAAAACTGTTTTTT. It translates to CASSLGTGEKLFF. The entire variable domain, with the rest obtained from reference TRBV7-9 and TRBJ1-4, is as follows: DTGVSQNPRHKITKRGQNVTFRCDPISEHNRLYWYRQTLGQGPEFLTYFQNEAQLEKSRLLSDRFSAERPKGSFSTLEIQRTEQGDSAMYLCASSLGTGEKLFFGSGTQLSVL.

This rearrangement joins TRBV15 to TRBJ2-1; the match to TRBD2 covers 11 bases. Germline CDR1 reads LNHNV; CDR2 reads YYDKDF (reference sequence). There are 15 residues in the CDR3. V shed 3 bases, J shed 7 bases, and the junction held 5 bases outside the gene matches. The DNA for the CDR3 is TGTGCCACCAGCAGTAGCGGGGGGGTTAGAAATGAGCAGTTCTTC. Translation: CATSSSGGVRNEQFF.

The chain employs TRBV5-1 and TRBJ2-7, with D unresolved. The CDR3 consists of 16 residues. Germline-derived CDR1 and CDR2 are SGHRS and YFSETQ. Trimming cost V 2 bases and J 5 bases, with 20 bases left between them. CDR3 region: CASSFDVARPENEQYF. The DNA for the CDR3 is TGCGCCAGCAGCTTCGATGTCGCGAGGCCCGAAAACGAGCAGTACTTC.

The chain couples TRBV19 to TRBJ2-4, with D perhaps TRBD1 (5 bases). The CDR3 consists of 20 residues. V gave up 0 bases and J gave up 0 bases, with 21 bases separating them. The germline CDR1 and CDR2 sequences are LNHDA and SQIVND (reference sequence). CDR3 coding DNA: TGTGCCAGTAGTATAGATATCCCTGGTCCGACAGCTTTAGCCAAAAACATTCAGTACTTC. It encodes CASSIDIPGPTALAKNIQYF. Using reference TRBV19 and TRBJ2-4 for the parts outside the CDR3, the full variable domain is DGGITQSPKYLFRKEGQNVTLSCEQNLNHDAMYWYRQDPGQGLRLIYYSQIVNDFQKGDIAEGYSVSREKKESFPLTVTSAQKNPTAFYLCASSIDIPGPTALAKNIQYFGAGTRLSVL.

Written as DNA, the CDR3 is TGTGCCAGCAGCGTTCGCTCAGGGGGCACTGAAGCTTTCTTT. It codes for CASSVRSGGTEAFF. V usage is TRBV9 and J usage is TRBJ1-1, with 7 bases fitting TRBD1. Losses at the gene ends were 2 bases for V and 4 bases for J; bases not matched to a gene: 5. This CDR3 is 14 amino acids long. Germline assignment: CDR1 SGDLS and CDR2 YYNGEE. The variable domain in full, with the rest retrieved from reference TRBV9 and TRBJ1-1, is DSGVTQTPKHLITATGQRVTLRCSPRSGDLSVYWYQQSLDQGLQFLIQYYNGEERAKGNILERFSAQQFPDLHSELNLSSLELGDSALYFCASSVRSGGTEAFFGQGTRLTVV.

This rearrangement joins TRBV27 to TRBJ2-7, with D possibly matching TRBD1 (6 bases). Germline lookup yields CDR1 MNHEY and CDR2 SMNVEV (reference sequence). The CDR3 runs 15 residues. V dropped 1 base and J dropped 2 bases, with 12 bases sitting between them. The CDR3 protein is CASSLFGTSTYEQYF. In DNA form, the CDR3 reads TGTGCCAGCAGTTTATTTGGGACAAGCACCTACGAGCAGTACTTC.

This clone was counted a few times. The genes are TRBV27 and TRBJ1-1, with D possibly TRBD1 on 5 matching bases. Germline values: CDR1 MNHEY, CDR2 SMNVEV (reference sequence). V was cut by 4 bases and J by 3 bases, with 9 bases left in between. This CDR3 comprises 13 residues. The CDR3 bases are TGTGCCAGCAGTTGGGGCGAGGACACTGAAGCTTTCTTT. Translating it yields CASSWGEDTEAFF.

In DNA form, the CDR3 reads TGCGCCAGCAGCCAAGTGTCGGGACAGAGGGCTAACACTGAAGCTTTCTTT. This translates into CASSQVSGQRANTEAFF. This rearrangement joins TRBV4-3 to TRBJ1-1; TRBD1 aligns across 7 bases. This CDR3 is 17 amino acids long. The V gene's germline CDR1 is LGHNA and CDR2 YSLEER. Trimming removed 1 base from V and 2 bases from J; junction bases left unmatched: 10.

The CDR3 DNA reads TGTGCCATCAGTGAGTCGACGAGGACAGATACGCAGTATTTT. Its protein product is CAISESTRTDTQYF. The rearrangement links TRBV10-3 to TRBJ2-3; D gene ambiguous. Germline values: CDR1 ENHRY, CDR2 SYGVKD. V was pared by 0 bases and J by 3 bases, with 7 bases between. The CDR3 is 14 amino acids.

The gene calls are TRBV6-6 and TRBJ2-7, with D perhaps matching TRBD1 (6 bases). Germline CDR1 and CDR2: MNHNY and SVGAGI (reference sequence). The length of the CDR3 is 15 residues. V was shortened by 4 bases and J by 2 bases, with 15 bases between the two germline ends. DNA of the CDR3: TGTGCCAGCAGTTCCTACCGGACAGTCACCTACGAGCAGTACTTC. This encodes CASSSYRTVTYEQYF.

This clone was counted between two and nine times. The chain recombines TRBV5-5 with TRBJ1-1; perhaps TRBD1 as D (6 bases). Germline-derived CDR1 and CDR2 are SGHKS and YYEKEE (reference sequence). Trimming took 2 bases from V and 10 from J, leaving 18 bases between them. The CDR3 covers 14 residues. The CDR3 DNA reads TGTGCCAGCAGCTTCAACAGGGCCTCTACCGGAGCTTTCTTT. It translates to CASSFNRASTGAFF.

The V call is TRBV27, the J call TRBJ2-7; TRBD2 matches at 7 bases. J was trimmed by 4 bases and V by 3 bases; bases with no gene match: 12. Looked up from germline, CDR1 is MNHEY and CDR2 is SMNVEV (reference sequence). CDR3 size: 16 residues. The CDR3 reads CASSFRAGGTLYEQYF. The CDR3 coding sequence is TGTGCCAGCAGTTTTCGGGCCGGGGGGACTCTATACGAGCAGTACTTC.

The chain employs TRBV18 and TRBJ2-2; 7 nucleotides agree with TRBD1. Trimming cost V 3 bases and J 5 bases; bases outside gene matches: 9. CDR1 KGHSH and CDR2 LQKENI come from the germline V gene. The CDR3 is 16 residues long. DNA for the CDR3: TGTGCCAGCTCACCCTCGACAGGGTCTGGGACCGGGGAGCTGTTTTTT. Translated: CASSPSTGSGTGELFF.